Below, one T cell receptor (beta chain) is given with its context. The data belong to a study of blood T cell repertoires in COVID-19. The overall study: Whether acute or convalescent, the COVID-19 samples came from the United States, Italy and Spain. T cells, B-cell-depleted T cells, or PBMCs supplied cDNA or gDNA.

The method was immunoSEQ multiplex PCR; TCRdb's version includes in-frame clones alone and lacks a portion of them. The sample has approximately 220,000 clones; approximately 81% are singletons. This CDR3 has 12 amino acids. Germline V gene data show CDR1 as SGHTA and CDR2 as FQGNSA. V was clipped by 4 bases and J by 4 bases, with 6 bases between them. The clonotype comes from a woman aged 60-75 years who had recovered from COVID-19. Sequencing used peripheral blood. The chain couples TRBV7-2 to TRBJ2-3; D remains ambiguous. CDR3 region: CASSSQADTQYF. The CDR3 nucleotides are TGTGCCAGCAGCTCGCAGGCAGATACGCAGTATTTT.